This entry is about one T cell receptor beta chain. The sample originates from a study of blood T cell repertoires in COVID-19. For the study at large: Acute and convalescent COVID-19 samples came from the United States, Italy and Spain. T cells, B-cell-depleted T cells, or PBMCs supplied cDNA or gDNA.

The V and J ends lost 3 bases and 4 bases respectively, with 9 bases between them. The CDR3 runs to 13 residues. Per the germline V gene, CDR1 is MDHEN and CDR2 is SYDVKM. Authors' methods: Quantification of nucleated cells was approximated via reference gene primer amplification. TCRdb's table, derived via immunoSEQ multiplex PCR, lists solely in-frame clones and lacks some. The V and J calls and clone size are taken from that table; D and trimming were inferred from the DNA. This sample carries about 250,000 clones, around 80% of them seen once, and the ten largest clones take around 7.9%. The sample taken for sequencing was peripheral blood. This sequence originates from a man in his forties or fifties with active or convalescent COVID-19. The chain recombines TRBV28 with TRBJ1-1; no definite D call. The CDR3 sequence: CASSFPGLTEAFF. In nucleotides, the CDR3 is TGTGCCAGCAGTTTCCCAGGCCTCACTGAAGCTTTCTTT.